This record covers a single T cell receptor (beta chain). The CDR3 is made up of 18 amino acids. Germline loops: CDR1 MRHNA, CDR2 SNTAGT. The trim removed 2 bases at V and 2 bases at J, leaving 10 bases unmatched. The sample is drawn from a study of blood T cell repertoires in COVID-19. Authors' methods: Estimated nucleated cell counts came from reference gene primer amplification. Assay: immunoSEQ multiplex PCR; the TCRdb copy retains only in-frame clones and omits some. The V and J calls and clone size come from that table; D and trimming were worked out from the DNA. Of under 150,000 clones listed, 84% are singletons.

This receptor was obtained from a man between 35 and 55 years old with acute COVID-19. The chain carries TRBV6-4 and TRBJ2-7; 12 nucleotides match TRBD2. The sequenced sample was PBMCs or T cells enriched from blood (not recorded which). Written as DNA, the CDR3 is TGTGCCAGCAGTGACCCTTATCGGACTAGCGGGGCCCCCTACGAGCAGTACTTC. This gives the protein CASSDPYRTSGAPYEQYF.